This T cell receptor (beta chain) emerged from a study of technical replicates of blood from four donors. Trimming at V came to 3 bases and at J to 2 bases, leaving 9 bases not matched to a gene. This CDR3 is built from 18 residues. Germline loops: CDR1 LNHDA, CDR2 SQIVND (reference sequence). Repertoires were generated with immunoSEQ multiplex PCR, while TCRdb's copy carries only in-frame clones and drops some. The table shows 72,000 or so clones, with around 92% occurring only once. The sequence derives from a human donor in good health. J is TRBJ2-5 and V is TRBV19; 13 positions agree with TRBD2. Input material: T cells isolated from PBMCs. CDR3 loop: CASSIGLAGVDLQETQYF. In DNA form, the CDR3 reads TGTGCCAGTAGTATCGGACTAGCGGGAGTTGATTTACAAGAGACCCAGTACTTC.